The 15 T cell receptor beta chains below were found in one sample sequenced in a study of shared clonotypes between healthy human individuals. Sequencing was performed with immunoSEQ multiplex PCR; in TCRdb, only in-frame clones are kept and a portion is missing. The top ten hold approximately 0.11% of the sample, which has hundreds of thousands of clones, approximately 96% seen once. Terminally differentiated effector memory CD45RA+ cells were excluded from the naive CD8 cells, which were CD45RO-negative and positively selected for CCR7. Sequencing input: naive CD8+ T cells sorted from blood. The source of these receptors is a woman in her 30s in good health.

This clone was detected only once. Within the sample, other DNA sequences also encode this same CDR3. The CDR3 nucleotides are TGTGCCAGCTCCTCCGGGACTAGCGGCAACAATGAGCAGTTCTTC. Protein: CASSSGTSGNNEQFF. This chain links TRBV27 with TRBJ2-1, with 11 bases identical to TRBD2. The CDR3 is 15 amino acids. After removal of 8 bases from V and 5 bases from J, the junction contained 8 bases not matched to a gene. CDR1 is MNHEY and CDR2 is SMNVEV in the germline V gene (reference sequence).

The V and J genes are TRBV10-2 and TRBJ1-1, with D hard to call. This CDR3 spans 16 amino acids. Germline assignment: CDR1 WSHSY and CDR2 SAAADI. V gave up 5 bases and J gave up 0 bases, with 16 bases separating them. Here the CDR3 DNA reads TGCGCCAGCAGTCTCGGGGTCCTTCCTATGAACACTGAAGCTTTCTTT. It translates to CASSLGVLPMNTEAFF.

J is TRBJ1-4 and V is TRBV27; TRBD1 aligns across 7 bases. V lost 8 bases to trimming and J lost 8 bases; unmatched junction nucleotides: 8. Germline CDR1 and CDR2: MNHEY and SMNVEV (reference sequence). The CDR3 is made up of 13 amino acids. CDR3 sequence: CASSTGLREKLFF. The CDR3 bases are TGTGCCAGCTCGACAGGGTTACGCGAAAAACTGTTTTTT.

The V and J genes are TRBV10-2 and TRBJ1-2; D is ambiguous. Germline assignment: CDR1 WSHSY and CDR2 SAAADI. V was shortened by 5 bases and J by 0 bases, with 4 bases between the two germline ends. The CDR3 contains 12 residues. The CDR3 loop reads CASSSTNYGYTF. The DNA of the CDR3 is TGCGCCAGCAGTTCTACTAACTATGGCTACACCTTC.

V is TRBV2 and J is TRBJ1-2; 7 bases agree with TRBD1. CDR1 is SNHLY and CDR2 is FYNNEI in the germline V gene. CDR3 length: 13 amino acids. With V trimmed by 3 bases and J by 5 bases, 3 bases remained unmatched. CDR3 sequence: CASSEEGAYGYTF. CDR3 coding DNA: TGTGCCAGCAGTGAGGAGGGGGCTTATGGCTACACCTTC.

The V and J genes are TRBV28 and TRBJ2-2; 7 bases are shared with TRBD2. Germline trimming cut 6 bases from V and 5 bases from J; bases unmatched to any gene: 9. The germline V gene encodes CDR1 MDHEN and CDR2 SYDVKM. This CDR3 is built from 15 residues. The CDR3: CASSLGGGWTGELFF. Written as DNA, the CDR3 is TGTGCCAGCAGCCTCGGCGGGGGATGGACCGGGGAGCTGTTTTTT.

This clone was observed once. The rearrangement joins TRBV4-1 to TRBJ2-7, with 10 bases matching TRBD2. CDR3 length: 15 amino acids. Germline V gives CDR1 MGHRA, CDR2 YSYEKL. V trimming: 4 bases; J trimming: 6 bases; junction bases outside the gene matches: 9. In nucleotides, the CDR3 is TGCGCCAGCAGCCCGGGGCCCCTAGCGGGAGTCGAGCAGTACTTC. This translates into CASSPGPLAGVEQYF.

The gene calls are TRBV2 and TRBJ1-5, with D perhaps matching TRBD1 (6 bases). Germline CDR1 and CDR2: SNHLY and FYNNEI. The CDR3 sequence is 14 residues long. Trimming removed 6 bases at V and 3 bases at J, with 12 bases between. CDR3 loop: CASSQGFTNQPQHF. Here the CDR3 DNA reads TGTGCCAGCAGCCAGGGGTTTACCAATCAGCCCCAGCATTTT.

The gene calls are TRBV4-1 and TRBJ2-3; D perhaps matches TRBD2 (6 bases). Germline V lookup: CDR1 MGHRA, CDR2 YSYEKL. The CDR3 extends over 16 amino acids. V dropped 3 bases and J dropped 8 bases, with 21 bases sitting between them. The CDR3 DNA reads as TGCGCCAGCAGCCAGACAAGGGACTTAGCGATGGTTACGCAGTATTTT. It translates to CASSQTRDLAMVTQYF.

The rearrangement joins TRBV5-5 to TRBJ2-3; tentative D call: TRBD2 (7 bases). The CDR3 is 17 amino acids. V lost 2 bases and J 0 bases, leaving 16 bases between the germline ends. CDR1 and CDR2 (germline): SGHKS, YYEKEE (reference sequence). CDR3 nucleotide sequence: TGTGCCAGCAGCTTAGAGAATTGGGGGGGCAGCACAGATACGCAGTATTTT. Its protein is CASSLENWGGSTDTQYF.

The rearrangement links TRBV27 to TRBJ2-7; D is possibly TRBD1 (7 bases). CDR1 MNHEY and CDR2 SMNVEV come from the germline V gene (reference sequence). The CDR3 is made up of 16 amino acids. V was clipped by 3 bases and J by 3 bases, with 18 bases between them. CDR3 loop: CASSFLAERGLYEQYF. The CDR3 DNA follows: TGTGCCAGCAGTTTTTTAGCGGAAAGGGGGCTCTACGAGCAGTACTTC.

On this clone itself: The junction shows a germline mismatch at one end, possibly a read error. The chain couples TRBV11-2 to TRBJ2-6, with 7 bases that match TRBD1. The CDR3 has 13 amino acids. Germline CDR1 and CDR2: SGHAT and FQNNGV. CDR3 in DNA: TGTGCCAGCAGCCCTCCCGGACCGGGACAGTTGGCTTTC. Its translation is CASSPPGPGQLAF.

This chain's CDR3 is CASRIWDRHNYGYTF. The CDR3 coding sequence is TGTGCCAGCAGAATTTGGGACAGACATAACTATGGCTACACCTTC. The chain links TRBV6-6 to TRBJ1-2; the match to TRBD1 covers 7 bases. This CDR3 region has 15 residues. Germline assignment: CDR1 MNHNY and CDR2 SVGAGI (reference sequence). The V gene end was trimmed by 6 bases and the J gene end by 1 base; junction bases not matched to a gene: 8.

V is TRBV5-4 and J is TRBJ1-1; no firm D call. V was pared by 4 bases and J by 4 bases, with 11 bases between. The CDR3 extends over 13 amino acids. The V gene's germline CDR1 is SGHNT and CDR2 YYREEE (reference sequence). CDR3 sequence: CASSPPSSTEAFF. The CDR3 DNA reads TGTGCCAGCAGCCCCCCCTCGTCCACTGAAGCTTTCTTT.

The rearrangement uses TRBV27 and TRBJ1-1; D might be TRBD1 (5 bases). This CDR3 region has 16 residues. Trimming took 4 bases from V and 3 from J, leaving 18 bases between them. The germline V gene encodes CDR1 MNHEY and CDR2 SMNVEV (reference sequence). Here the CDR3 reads CASSYRTGPGHTEAFF. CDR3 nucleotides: TGTGCCAGCAGTTACAGGACGGGTCCGGGTCACACTGAAGCTTTCTTT.